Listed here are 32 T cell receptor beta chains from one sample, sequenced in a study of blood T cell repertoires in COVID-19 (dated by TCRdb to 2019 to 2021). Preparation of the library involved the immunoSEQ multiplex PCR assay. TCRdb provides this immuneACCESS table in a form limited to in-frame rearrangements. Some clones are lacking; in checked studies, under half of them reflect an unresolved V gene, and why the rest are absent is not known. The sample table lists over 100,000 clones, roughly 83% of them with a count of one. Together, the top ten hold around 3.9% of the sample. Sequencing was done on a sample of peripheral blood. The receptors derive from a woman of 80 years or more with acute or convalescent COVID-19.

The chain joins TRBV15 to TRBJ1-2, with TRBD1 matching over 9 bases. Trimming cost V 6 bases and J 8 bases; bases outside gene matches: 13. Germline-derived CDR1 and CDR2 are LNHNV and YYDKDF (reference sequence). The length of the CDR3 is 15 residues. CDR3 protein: CATSRPRTGVKGYTF. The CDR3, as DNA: TGTGCCACCAGTAGGCCCCGGACAGGGGTAAAAGGCTACACCTTC.

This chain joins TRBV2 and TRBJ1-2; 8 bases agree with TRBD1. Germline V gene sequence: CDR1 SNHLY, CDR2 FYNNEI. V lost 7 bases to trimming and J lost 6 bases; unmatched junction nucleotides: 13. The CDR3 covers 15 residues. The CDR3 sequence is CASKASDRGWHGYTF. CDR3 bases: TGTGCCAGCAAAGCTTCCGACAGGGGTTGGCATGGCTACACCTTC.

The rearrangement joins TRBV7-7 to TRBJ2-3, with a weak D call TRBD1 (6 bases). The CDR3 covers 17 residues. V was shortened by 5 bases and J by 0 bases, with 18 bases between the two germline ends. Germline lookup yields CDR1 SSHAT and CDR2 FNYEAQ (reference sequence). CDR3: CASSTGTKEPSTDTQYF. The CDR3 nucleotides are TGTGCCAGCAGCACCGGGACAAAGGAGCCTAGCACAGATACGCAGTATTTT.

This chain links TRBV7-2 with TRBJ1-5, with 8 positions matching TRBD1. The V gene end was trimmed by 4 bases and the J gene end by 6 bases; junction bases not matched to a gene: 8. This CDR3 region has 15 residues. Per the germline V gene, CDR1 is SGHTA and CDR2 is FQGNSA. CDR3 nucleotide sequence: TGTGCCAGCAGCTCGAACAGGGGGTCGAGTCAGCCCCAGCATTTT. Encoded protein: CASSSNRGSSQPQHF. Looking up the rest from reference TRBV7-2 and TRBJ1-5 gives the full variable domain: GAGVSQSPSNKVTEKGKDVELRCDPISGHTALYWYRQSLGQGLEFLIYFQGNSAPDKSGLPSDRFSAERTGGSVSTLTIQRTQQEDSAVYLCASSSNRGSSQPQHFGDGTRLSIL.

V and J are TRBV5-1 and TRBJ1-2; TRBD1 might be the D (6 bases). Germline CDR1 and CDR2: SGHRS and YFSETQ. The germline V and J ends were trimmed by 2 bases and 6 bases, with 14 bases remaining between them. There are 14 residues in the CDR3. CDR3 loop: CASSFITGRDGYTF. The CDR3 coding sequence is TGCGCCAGCAGCTTTATAACAGGGAGGGATGGCTACACCTTC.

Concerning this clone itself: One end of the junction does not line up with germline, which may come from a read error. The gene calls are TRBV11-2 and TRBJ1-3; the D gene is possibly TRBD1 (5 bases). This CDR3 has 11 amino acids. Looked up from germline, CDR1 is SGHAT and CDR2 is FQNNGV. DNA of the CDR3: TGTGCCAGCAGCTCCGGGGGGAGGGTAATCTTC. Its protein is CASSSGGRVIF.

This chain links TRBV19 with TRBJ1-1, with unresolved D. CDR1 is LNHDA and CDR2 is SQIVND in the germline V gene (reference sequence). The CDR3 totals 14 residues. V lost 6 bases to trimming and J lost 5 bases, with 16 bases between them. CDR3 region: CASSFSAGETEAFF. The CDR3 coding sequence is TGTGCCAGTAGCTTTAGCGCGGGCGAAACTGAAGCTTTCTTT.

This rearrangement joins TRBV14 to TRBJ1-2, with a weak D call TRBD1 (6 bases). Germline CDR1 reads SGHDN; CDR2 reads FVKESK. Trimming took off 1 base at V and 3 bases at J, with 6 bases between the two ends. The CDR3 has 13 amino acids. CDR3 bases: TGTGCCAGCAGCCAAGGACAGGACTATGGCTACACCTTC. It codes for CASSQGQDYGYTF.

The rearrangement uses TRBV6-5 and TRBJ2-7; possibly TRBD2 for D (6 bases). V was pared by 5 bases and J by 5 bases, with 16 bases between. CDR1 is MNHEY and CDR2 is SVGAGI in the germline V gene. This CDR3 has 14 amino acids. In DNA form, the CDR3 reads TGTGCCAGCAGTCAACAAGGGTGGGGGGACGAGCAGTACTTC. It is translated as CASSQQGWGDEQYF.

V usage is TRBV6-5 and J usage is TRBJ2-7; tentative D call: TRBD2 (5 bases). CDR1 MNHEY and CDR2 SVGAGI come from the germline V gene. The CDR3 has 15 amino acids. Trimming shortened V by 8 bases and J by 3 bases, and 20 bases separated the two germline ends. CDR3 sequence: CASCLGPRGSYEQYF. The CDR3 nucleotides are TGTGCCAGCTGTTTGGGCCCCCGAGGGAGCTACGAGCAGTACTTC.

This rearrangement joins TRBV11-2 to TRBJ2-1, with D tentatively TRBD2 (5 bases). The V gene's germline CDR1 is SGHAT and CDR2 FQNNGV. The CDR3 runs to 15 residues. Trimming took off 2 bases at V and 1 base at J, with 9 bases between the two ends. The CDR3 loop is CASSLNAGSYNEQFF. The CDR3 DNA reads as TGTGCCAGCAGCTTAAACGCGGGTTCCTACAATGAGCAGTTCTTC.

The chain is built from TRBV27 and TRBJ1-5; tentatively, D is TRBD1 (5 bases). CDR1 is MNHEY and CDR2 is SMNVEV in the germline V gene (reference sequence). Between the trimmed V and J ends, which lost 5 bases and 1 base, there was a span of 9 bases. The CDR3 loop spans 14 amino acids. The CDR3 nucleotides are TGTGCCAGCAGTCCTAGGGGAAGCAATCAGCCCCAGCATTTT. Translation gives CASSPRGSNQPQHF.

The CDR3 nucleotides read TGTGCCAGCAGCAACAGGGGGCATAACTATGGCTACACCTTC. Translating gives CASSNRGHNYGYTF. The J gene is TRBJ1-2, the V gene TRBV6-1; 9 nucleotides match TRBD1. In germline, CDR1 is MNHNS, CDR2 SASEGT. This CDR3 comprises 14 residues. With 6 bases clipped from V and 1 base from J, the junction kept 3 bases outside the gene matches.

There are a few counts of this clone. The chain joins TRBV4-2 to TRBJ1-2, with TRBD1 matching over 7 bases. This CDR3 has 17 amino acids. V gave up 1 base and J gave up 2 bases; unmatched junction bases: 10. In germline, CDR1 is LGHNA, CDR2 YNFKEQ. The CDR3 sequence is CASSQVPSQQGNYGYTF. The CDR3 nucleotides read TGTGCCAGCAGCCAAGTACCGTCGCAACAGGGGAACTATGGCTACACCTTC.

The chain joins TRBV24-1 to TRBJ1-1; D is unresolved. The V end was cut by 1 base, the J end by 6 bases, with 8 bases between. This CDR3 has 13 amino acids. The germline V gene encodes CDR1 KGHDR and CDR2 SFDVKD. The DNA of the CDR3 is TGTGCCACCAGTGATTTTAATGCGGCTGAAGCTTTCTTT. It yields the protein CATSDFNAAEAFF.

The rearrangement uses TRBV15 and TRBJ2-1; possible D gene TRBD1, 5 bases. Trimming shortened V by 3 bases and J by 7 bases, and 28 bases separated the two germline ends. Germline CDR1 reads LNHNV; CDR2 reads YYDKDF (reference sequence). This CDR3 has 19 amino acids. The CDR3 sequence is CATSRIGASDVFRRNEQFF. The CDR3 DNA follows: TGTGCCACCAGCAGGATAGGGGCCTCGGACGTTTTCCGAAGGAATGAGCAGTTCTTC.

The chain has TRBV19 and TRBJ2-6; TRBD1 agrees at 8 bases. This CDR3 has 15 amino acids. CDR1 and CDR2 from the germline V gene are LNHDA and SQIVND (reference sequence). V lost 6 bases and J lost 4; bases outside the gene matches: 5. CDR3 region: CASSTGTGGANVLTF. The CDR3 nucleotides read TGTGCCAGTAGCACCGGGACAGGCGGGGCCAACGTCCTGACTTTC.

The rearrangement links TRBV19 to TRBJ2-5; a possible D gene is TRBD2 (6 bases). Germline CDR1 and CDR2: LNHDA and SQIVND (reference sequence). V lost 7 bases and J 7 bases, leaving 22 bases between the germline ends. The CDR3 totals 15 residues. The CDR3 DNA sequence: TGTGCCAGTACACCTTCGCGGGGCTATTTGGGGACCCAGTACTTC. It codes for CASTPSRGYLGTQYF.

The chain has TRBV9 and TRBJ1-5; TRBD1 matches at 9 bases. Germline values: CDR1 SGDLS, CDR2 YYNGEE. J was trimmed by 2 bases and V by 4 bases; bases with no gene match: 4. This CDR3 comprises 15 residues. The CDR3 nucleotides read TGTGCCAGCAGCCGGACAGGGGAAGGCAATCAGCCCCAGCATTTT. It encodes CASSRTGEGNQPQHF.

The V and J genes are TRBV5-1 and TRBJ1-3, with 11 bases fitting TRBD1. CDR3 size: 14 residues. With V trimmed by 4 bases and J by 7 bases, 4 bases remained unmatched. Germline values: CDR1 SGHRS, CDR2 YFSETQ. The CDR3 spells CASSPGQGENTIYF. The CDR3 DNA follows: TGCGCCAGCAGCCCGGGACAGGGGGAGAACACCATATATTTT.

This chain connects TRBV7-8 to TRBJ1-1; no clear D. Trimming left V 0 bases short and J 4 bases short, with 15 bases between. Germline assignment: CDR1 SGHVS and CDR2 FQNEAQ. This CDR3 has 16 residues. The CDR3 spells CASSLAALMRSTEAFF. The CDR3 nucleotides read TGTGCCAGCAGCTTAGCAGCCCTAATGAGGTCCACTGAAGCTTTCTTT.

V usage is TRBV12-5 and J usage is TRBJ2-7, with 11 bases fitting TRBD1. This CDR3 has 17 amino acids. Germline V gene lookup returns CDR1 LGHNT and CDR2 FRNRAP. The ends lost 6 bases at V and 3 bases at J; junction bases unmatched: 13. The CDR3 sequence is CASGPPARGQGDYEQYF. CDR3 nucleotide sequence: TGTGCTAGTGGACCCCCCGCGAGGGGACAGGGGGACTACGAGCAGTACTTC.

CDR3 coding DNA: TGTGCCAGCAGTCTCCTCGGACAGGGTAGAACTGAAGCTTTCTTT. Residues: CASSLLGQGRTEAFF. This rearrangement joins TRBV6-5 to TRBJ1-1; 8 bases align to TRBD1. CDR3 length equals 15 residues. The V and J ends lost 5 bases and 5 bases, in that order; junction bases with no gene match: 10. Germline CDR1 reads MNHEY; CDR2 reads SVGAGI.

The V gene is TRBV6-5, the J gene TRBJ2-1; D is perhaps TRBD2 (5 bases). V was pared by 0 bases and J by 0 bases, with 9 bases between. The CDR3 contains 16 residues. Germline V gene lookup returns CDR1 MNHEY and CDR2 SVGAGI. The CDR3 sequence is CASSYSPRGSYNEQFF. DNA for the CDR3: TGTGCCAGCAGTTACTCGCCCCGGGGCTCCTACAATGAGCAGTTCTTC.

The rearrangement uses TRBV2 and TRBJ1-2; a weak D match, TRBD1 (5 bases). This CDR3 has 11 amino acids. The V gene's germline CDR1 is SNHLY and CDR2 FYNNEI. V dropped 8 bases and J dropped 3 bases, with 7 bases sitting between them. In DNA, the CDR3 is TGTGCCAGCGGGGCGGACTATGGCTACACCTTC. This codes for CASGADYGYTF.

The CDR3 here is CASSIAQGAATEAFF. In DNA, the CDR3 is TGTGCCAGTAGTATCGCACAGGGGGCGGCCACTGAAGCTTTCTTT. The rearrangement joins TRBV19 to TRBJ1-1; TRBD1 matches at 9 bases. This CDR3 is 15 amino acids long. V gave up 3 bases and J gave up 4 bases; unmatched junction bases: 6. Germline lookup yields CDR1 LNHDA and CDR2 SQIVND (reference sequence).

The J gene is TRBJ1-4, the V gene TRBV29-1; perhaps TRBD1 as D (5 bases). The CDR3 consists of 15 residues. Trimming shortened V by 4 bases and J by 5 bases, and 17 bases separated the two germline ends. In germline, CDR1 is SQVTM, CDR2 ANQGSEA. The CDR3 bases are TGCAGCGTTGGAGGCGGGGCACGGGGGAATGAAAAACTGTTTTTT. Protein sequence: CSVGGGARGNEKLFF.

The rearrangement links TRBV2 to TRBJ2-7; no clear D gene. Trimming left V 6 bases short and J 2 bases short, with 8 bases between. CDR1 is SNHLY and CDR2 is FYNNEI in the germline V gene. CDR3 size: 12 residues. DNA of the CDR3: TGTGCCAGCAGCGGAGATACCTACGAGCAGTACTTC. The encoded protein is CASSGDTYEQYF.

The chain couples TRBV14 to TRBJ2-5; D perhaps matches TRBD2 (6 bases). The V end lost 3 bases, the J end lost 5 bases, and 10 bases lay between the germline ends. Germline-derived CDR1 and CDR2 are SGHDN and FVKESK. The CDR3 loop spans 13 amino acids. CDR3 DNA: TGTGCCAGCAGCCAGCGGGGCTGGGAGACCCAGTACTTC. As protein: CASSQRGWETQYF.

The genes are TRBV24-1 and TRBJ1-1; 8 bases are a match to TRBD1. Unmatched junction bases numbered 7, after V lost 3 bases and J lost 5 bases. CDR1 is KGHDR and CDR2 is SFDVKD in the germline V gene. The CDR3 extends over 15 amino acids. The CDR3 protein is CATSDTKTGATEAFF. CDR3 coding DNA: TGTGCCACCAGTGATACCAAGACAGGGGCGACTGAAGCTTTCTTT.

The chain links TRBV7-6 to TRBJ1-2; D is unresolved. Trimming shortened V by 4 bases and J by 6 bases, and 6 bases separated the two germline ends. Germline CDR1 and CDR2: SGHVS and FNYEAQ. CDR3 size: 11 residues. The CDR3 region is CASSSGHGYTF. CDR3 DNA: TGTGCCAGCAGCTCGGGTCATGGCTACACCTTC.

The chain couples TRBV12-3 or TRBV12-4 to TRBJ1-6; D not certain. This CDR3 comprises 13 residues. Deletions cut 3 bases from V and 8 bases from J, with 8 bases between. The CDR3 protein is CASSFYSDSPLHF. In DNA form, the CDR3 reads TGTGCCAGCAGTTTTTATTCTGATTCACCCCTCCACTTT.